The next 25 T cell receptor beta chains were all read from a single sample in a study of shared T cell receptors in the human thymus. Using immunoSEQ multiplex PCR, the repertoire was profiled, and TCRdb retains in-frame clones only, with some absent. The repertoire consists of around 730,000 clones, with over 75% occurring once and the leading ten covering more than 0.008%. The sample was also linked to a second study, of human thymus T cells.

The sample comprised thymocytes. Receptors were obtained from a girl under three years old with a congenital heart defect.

CDR3 nucleotides: TGCGCCAGCAGCTCACGACAGGGGGCGAGTACGGATACGCAGTATTTT. Residues: CASSSRQGASTDTQYF. The chain is built from TRBV5-1 and TRBJ2-3; 10 bases match TRBD1. The CDR3 extends over 16 amino acids. V gave up 3 bases and J gave up 6 bases; unmatched junction bases: 10. Germline-derived CDR1 and CDR2 are SGHRS and YFSETQ.

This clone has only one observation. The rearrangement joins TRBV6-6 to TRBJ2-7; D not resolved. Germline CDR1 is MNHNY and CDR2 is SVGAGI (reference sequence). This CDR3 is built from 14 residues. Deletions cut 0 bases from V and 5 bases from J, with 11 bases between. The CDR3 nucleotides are TGTGCCAGCAGTTACTCGATGGAGACGGACGAGCAGTACTTC. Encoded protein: CASSYSMETDEQYF.

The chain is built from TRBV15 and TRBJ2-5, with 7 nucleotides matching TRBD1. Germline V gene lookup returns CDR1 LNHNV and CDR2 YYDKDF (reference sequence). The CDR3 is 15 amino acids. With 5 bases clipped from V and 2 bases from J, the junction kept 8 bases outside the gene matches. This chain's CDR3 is CATSGRRGPQETQYF. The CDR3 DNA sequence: TGTGCCACCAGCGGGCGAAGGGGGCCTCAAGAGACCCAGTACTTC.

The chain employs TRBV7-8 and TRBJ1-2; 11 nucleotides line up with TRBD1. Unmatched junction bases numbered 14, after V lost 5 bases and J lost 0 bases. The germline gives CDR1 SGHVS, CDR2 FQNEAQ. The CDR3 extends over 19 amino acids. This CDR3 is CASSRFPGQGGTPNYGYTF. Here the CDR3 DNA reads TGTGCCAGCAGCCGATTCCCGGGACAGGGGGGGACCCCTAACTATGGCTACACCTTC. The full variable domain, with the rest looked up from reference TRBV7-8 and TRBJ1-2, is GAGVSQSPRYKVAKRGQDVALRCDPISGHVSLFWYQQALGQGPEFLTYFQNEAQLDKSGLPSDRFFAERPEGSVSTLKIQRTQQEDSAVYLCASSRFPGQGGTPNYGYTFGSGTRLTVV.

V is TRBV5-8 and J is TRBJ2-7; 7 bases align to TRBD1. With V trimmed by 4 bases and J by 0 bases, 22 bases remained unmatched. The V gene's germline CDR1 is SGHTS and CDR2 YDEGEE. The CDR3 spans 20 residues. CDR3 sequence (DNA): TGTGCCAGCAGCCCTCAAACAGGGGCGAAAGGGGAGTCTAGCTCCTACGAGCAGTACTTC. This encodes CASSPQTGAKGESSSYEQYF. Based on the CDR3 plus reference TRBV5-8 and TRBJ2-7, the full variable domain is EAGVTQSPTHLIKTRGQQATLRCSPISGHTSVYWYQQALGLGLQFLLWYDEGEERNRGNFPPRFSGRQFPNYSSELNVNALELEDSALYLCASSPQTGAKGESSSYEQYFGPGTRLTVT.

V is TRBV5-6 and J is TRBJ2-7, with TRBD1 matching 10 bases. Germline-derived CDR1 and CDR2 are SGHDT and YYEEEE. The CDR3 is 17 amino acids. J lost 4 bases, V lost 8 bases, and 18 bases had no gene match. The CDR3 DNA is TGTGCCAGTACCAAGCAATGGGGGACAGGGGCTCTGTACGAGCAGTACTTC. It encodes CASTKQWGTGALYEQYF.

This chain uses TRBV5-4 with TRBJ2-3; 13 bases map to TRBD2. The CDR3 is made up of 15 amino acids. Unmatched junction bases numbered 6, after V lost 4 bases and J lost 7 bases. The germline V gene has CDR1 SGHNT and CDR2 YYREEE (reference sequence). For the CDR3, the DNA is TGTGCCAGCAGCCAGGGGGGACTAGCGGGGCATACGCAGTATTTT. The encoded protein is CASSQGGLAGHTQYF.

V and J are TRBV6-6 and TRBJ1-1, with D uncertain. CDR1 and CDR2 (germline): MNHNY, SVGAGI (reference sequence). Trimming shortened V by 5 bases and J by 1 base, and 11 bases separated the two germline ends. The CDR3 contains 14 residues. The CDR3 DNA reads TGTGCCAGCAGTCCCCAGAGGGAGAACACTGAAGCTTTCTTT. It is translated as CASSPQRENTEAFF.

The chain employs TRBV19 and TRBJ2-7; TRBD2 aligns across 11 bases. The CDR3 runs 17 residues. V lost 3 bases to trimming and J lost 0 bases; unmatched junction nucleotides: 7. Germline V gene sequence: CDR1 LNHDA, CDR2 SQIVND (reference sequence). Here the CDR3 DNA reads TGTGCCAGTAGTATGACTAGCGGGGCCACCTTCTCCTACGAGCAGTACTTC. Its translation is CASSMTSGATFSYEQYF.

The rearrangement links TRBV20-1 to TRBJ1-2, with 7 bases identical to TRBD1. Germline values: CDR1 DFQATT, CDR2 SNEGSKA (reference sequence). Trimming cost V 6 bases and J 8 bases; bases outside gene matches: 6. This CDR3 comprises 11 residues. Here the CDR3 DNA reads TGCAGTGCGACAGGGCGGGAAGGCTACACCTTC. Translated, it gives CSATGREGYTF.

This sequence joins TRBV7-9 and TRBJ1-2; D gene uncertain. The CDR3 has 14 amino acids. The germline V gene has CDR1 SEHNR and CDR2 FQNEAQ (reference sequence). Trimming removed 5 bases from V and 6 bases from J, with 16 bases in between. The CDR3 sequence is CASSHPPGGDGYTF. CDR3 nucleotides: TGTGCCAGCAGCCACCCCCCGGGAGGTGATGGCTACACCTTC.

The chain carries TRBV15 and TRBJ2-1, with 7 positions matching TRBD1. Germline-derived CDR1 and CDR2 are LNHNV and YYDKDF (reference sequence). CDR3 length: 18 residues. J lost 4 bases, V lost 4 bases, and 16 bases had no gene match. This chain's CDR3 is CATSTREPGQERYNEQFF. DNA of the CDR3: TGTGCCACCAGCACCCGAGAACCTGGACAGGAGCGGTACAATGAGCAGTTCTTC.

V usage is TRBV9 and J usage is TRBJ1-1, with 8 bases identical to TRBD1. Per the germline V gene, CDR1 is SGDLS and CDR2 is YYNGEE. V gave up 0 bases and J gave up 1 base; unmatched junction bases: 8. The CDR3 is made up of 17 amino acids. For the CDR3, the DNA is TGTGCCAGCAGCGTAGGGGGGGACAGGAACAAGAACACTGAAGCTTTCTTT. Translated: CASSVGGDRNKNTEAFF.

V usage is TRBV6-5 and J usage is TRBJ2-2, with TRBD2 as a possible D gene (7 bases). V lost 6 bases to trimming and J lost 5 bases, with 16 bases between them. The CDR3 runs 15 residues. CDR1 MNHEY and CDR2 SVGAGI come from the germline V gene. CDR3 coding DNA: TGTGCCAGCAGGCGTACAGGGAGGGAAACCGGGGAGCTGTTTTTT. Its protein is CASRRTGRETGELFF.

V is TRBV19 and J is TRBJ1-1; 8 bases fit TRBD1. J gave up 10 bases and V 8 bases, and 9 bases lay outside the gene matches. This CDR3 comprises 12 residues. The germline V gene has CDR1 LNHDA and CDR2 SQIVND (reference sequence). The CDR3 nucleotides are TGTGCCAGTGGACGACAGGGGCCCCGAGCTTTCTTT. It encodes CASGRQGPRAFF.

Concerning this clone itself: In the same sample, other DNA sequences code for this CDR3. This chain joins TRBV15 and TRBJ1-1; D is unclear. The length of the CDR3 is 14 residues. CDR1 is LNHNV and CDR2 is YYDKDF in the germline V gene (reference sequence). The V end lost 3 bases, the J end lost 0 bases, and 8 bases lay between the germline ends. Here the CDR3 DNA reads TGTGCCACCAGCAGCGTCCTTATGAACACTGAAGCTTTCTTT. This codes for CATSSVLMNTEAFF.

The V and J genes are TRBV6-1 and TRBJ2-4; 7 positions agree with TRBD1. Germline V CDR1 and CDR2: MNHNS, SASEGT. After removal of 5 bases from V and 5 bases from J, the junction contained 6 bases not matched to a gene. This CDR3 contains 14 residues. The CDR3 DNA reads TGTGCCAGCAGTAAACAGGGGTCACAAAACATTCAGTACTTC. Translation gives CASSKQGSQNIQYF.

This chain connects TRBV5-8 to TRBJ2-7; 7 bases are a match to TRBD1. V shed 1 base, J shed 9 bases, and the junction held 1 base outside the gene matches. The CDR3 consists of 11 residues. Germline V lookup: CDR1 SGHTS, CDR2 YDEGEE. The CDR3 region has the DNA TGTGCCAGCAGCTTGCGACAGGGGCAGTACTTC. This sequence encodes CASSLRQGQYF.

The DNA for the CDR3 is TGTGCCTGGAGTATAATTGGGCTCACAGATACGCAGTATTTT. Translation: CAWSIIGLTDTQYF. J is TRBJ2-3 and V is TRBV30; D gene uncertain. Germline V CDR1 and CDR2: GTSNPN, SVGIG (reference sequence). Between the trimmed V and J ends, which lost 2 bases and 2 bases, there was a span of 11 bases. CDR3 length: 14 residues. The whole variable domain, remainder taken from reference TRBV30 and TRBJ2-3, is SQTIHQWPATLVQPVGSPLSLECTVEGTSNPNLYWYRQAAGRGLQLLFYSVGIGQISSEVPQNLSASRPQDRQFILSSKKLLLSDSGFYLCAWSIIGLTDTQYFGPGTRLTVL.

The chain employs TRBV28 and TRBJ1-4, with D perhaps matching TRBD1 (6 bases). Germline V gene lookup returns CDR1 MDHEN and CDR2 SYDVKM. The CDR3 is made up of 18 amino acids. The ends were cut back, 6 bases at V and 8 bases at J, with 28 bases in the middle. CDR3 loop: CASSRSHTEGGVREKLFF. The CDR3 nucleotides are TGTGCCAGCAGCCGAAGTCACACCGAGGGGGGGGTTCGAGAAAAACTGTTTTTT.

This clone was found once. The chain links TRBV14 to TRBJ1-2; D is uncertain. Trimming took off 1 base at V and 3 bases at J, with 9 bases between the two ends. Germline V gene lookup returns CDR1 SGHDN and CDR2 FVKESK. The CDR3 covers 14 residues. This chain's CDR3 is CASSQAGWDYGYTF. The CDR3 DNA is TGTGCCAGCAGCCAAGCAGGTTGGGACTATGGCTACACCTTC.

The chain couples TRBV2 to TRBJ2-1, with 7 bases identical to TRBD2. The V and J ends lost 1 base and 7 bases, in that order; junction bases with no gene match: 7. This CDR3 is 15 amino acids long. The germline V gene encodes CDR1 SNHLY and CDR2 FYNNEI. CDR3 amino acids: CASSEEGQGGNEQFF. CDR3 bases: TGTGCCAGCAGTGAAGAAGGTCAGGGAGGGAATGAGCAGTTCTTC.

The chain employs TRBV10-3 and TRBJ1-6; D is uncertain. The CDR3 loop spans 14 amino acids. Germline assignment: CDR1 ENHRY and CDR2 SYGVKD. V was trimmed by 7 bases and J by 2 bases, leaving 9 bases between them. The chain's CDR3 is CAIMRSAYNSPLHF. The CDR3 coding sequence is TGTGCCATCATGCGGAGCGCCTATAATTCACCCCTCCACTTT.

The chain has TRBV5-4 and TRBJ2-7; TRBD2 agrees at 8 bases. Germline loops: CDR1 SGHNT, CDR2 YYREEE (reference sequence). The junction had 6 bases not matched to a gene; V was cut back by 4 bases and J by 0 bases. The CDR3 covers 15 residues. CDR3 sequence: CASSAGGANSYEQYF. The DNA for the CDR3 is TGTGCCAGCAGCGCGGGAGGAGCGAACTCCTACGAGCAGTACTTC.

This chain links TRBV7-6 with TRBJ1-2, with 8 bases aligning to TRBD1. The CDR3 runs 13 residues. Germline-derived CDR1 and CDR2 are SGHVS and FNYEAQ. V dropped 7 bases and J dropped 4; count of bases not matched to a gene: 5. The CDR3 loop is CASKQGVGYGYTF. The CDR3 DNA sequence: TGTGCCAGCAAACAGGGGGTTGGCTATGGCTACACCTTC.